This T cell receptor (beta chain) was identified in a study of OX40 agonist ivuxolimab in advanced cancers. Using immunoSEQ multiplex PCR, the repertoire was profiled, and TCRdb retains in-frame clones only, with some absent. Counted here are tens of thousands of clones, 89% occurring once; the ten biggest clones make up 0.33%. The CDR3 runs 13 residues. From germline, CDR1 is LGHNA and CDR2 YNFKEQ. V gave up 8 bases and J gave up 7 bases, with 17 bases separating them. The clonotype originates from an adult with an advanced solid tumor such as melanoma, head and neck, liver or kidney cancer. The rearrangement uses TRBV4-2 and TRBJ2-5; tentatively, D is TRBD1 or TRBD2 (6 bases each). The input for sequencing was CD4+ or CD8+ T cells sorted from blood, taken in a trial of the OX40 agonist ivuxolimab. The CDR3 spells CASRSAGEVTQYF. CDR3 coding DNA: TGTGCCAGCCGATCGGCAGGGGAGGTGACCCAGTACTTC.